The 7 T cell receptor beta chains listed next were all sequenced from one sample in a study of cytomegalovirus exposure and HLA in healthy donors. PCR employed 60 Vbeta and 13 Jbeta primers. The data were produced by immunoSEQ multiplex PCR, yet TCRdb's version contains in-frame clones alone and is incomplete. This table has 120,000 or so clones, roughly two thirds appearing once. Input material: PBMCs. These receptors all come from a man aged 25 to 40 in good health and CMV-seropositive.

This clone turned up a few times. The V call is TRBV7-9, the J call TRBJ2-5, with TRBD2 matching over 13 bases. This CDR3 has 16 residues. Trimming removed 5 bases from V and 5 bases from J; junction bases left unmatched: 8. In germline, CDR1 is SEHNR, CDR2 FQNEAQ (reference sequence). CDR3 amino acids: CASSPGLAGDAETQYF. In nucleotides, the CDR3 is TGTGCCAGCAGCCCAGGACTAGCGGGAGACGCGGAGACCCAGTACTTC. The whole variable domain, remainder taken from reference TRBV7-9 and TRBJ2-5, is DTGVSQNPRHKITKRGQNVTFRCDPISEHNRLYWYRQTLGQGPEFLTYFQNEAQLEKSRLLSDRFSAERPKGSFSTLEIQRTEQGDSAMYLCASSPGLAGDAETQYFGPGTRLLVL.

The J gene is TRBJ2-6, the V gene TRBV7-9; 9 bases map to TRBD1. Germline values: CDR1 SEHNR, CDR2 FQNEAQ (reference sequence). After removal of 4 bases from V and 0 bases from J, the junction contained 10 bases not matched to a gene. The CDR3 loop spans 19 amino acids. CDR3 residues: CASSSPQGALRSGANVLTF. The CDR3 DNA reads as TGTGCCAGCAGCTCCCCACAGGGGGCCCTCCGCTCTGGGGCCAACGTCCTGACTTTC.

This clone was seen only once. CDR3 amino acids: CASSRDREMGYGYTF. CDR3 nucleotides: TGTGCCAGCAGTCGGGACAGGGAAATGGGCTATGGCTACACCTTC. The chain recombines TRBV6-4 with TRBJ1-2; TRBD1 agrees at 9 bases. This CDR3 is built from 15 residues. Germline V gene data show CDR1 as MRHNA and CDR2 as SNTAGT. V trimming: 5 bases; J trimming: 4 bases; junction bases outside the gene matches: 8.

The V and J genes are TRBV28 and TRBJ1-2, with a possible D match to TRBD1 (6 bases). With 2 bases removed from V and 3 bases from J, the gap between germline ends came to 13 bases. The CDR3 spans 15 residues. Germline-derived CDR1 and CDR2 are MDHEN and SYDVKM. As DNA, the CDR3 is TGTGCCAGCAGTTTAGGGGCCGAGGGGGACTATGGCTACACCTTC. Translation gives CASSLGAEGDYGYTF.

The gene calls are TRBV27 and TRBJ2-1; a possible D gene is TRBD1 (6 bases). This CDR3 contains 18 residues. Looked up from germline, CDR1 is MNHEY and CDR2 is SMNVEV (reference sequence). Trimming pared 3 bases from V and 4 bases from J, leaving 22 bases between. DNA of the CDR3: TGTGCCAGCAGTTTTACGACCCTTCGCGGACAGATTTACAATGAGCAGTTCTTC. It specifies CASSFTTLRGQIYNEQFF.

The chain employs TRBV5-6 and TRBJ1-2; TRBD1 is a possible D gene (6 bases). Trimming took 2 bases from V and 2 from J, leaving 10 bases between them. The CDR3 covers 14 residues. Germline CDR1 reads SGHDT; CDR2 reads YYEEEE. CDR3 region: CASSFPDRNYGYTF. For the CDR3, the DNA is TGTGCCAGCAGCTTTCCCGACAGGAACTATGGCTACACCTTC. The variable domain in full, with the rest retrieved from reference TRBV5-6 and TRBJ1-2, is DAGVTQSPTHLIKTRGQQVTLRCSPKSGHDTVSWYQQALGQGPQFIFQYYEEEERQRGNFPDRFSGHQFPNYSSELNVNALLLGDSALYLCASSFPDRNYGYTFGSGTRLTVV.

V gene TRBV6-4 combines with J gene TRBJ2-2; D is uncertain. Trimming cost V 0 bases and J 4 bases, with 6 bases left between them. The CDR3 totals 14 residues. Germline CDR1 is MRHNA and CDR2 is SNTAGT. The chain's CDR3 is CASSDSSVTGELFF. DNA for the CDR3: TGTGCCAGCAGTGACTCGAGCGTCACCGGGGAGCTGTTTTTT.